These 17 T cell receptor beta chains were all obtained from the same sample, sequenced in a study of cytomegalovirus exposure and HLA in healthy donors. The primer mix had 60 Vbeta and 13 Jbeta primers. TCRdb keeps only in-frame clones here, not all; method: immunoSEQ multiplex PCR. The sample comprises some 180,000 clones, 70% to 80% of which are singletons, and about 2.8% rests with the top ten. Sequenced: PBMCs. The origin of the receptors is a woman in her 30s in good health and CMV-seronegative.

This rearrangement joins TRBV5-1 to TRBJ2-7, with a possible D match to TRBD1 (5 bases). Deletions cut 3 bases from V and 2 bases from J, with 21 bases between. The CDR3 totals 17 residues. CDR1 and CDR2 (germline): SGHRS, YFSETQ. The CDR3 region has the DNA TGCGCCAGCAGCTCCTTATCCCAGACAGACAGAGCCTACGAGCAGTACTTC. Amino acids: CASSSLSQTDRAYEQYF.

The chain has TRBV7-7 and TRBJ2-5, with D perhaps TRBD2 (5 bases). This CDR3 is 14 amino acids long. Germline assignment: CDR1 SSHAT and CDR2 FNYEAQ (reference sequence). The ends were cut back, 4 bases at V and 5 bases at J, with 14 bases in the middle. Here the CDR3 DNA reads TGTGCCAGCAGCTCGACGGCGGGCGCGGAGACCCAGTACTTC. It encodes CASSSTAGAETQYF.

The chain combines TRBV27 with TRBJ2-1, with 13 bases that match TRBD2. The CDR3 runs 19 residues. With 3 bases clipped from V and 0 bases from J, the junction kept 8 bases outside the gene matches. Germline V gives CDR1 MNHEY, CDR2 SMNVEV (reference sequence). CDR3 protein: CASSFRTSGRVSSYNEQFF. CDR3 nucleotide sequence: TGTGCCAGCAGTTTTAGAACTAGCGGGAGGGTAAGCTCCTACAATGAGCAGTTCTTC.

The genes are TRBV4-1 and TRBJ1-4; 12 bases are shared with TRBD1. The CDR3 totals 17 residues. V was clipped by 4 bases and J by 6 bases; unmatched bases: 9. In germline, CDR1 is MGHRA, CDR2 YSYEKL. CDR3 loop: CASSLGTGGYWDEKLFF. Written as DNA, the CDR3 is TGCGCCAGCAGCCTTGGGACAGGGGGCTATTGGGATGAAAAACTGTTTTTT.

This clone has only one observation. The chain is built from TRBV18 and TRBJ2-7, with 7 bases fitting TRBD1. Germline V gene data show CDR1 as KGHSH and CDR2 as LQKENI. The CDR3 spans 15 residues. V lost 3 bases and J lost 0; bases outside the gene matches: 5. The CDR3 DNA is TGTGCCAGCTCACCCAGGGGGTCCCTCTCCTACGAGCAGTACTTC. Encoded protein: CASSPRGSLSYEQYF.

This clone was seen a handful of times. The chain joins TRBV4-1 to TRBJ2-7; 7 bases agree with TRBD2. V lost 1 base, J lost 0 bases, and 3 bases stayed unmatched. The CDR3 contains 15 residues. Germline loops: CDR1 MGHRA, CDR2 YSYEKL. CDR3 in DNA: TGCGCCAGCAGCCAAGGGCGGGGGAGCTCCTACGAGCAGTACTTC. As protein: CASSQGRGSSYEQYF.

The chain uses TRBV7-9 and TRBJ1-1; perhaps TRBD1 as D (6 bases). The CDR3 runs to 14 residues. Trimming took off 3 bases at V and 4 bases at J, with 12 bases between the two ends. CDR1 is SEHNR, CDR2 FQNEAQ, per germline (reference sequence). The CDR3 DNA reads TGTGCCAGCAGCTTTGGGCAGGGGATCACTGAAGCTTTCTTT. It translates to CASSFGQGITEAFF.

This rearrangement joins TRBV15 to TRBJ1-4; TRBD1 matches 9 bases. The CDR3 spans 14 residues. J was trimmed by 5 bases and V by 7 bases; bases with no gene match: 5. From germline, CDR1 is LNHNV and CDR2 YYDKDF (reference sequence). The CDR3 loop reads CATNKGQGNEKLFF. For the CDR3, the DNA is TGTGCCACCAACAAAGGACAGGGGAATGAAAAACTGTTTTTT.

The chain links TRBV5-1 to TRBJ2-5; no clear D. Germline assignment: CDR1 SGHRS and CDR2 YFSETQ. This CDR3 is 16 amino acids long. V gave up 2 bases and J gave up 6 bases, with 20 bases separating them. This CDR3 is CASSFPPGASHQTQYF. In nucleotides, the CDR3 is TGCGCCAGCAGCTTCCCCCCCGGAGCTAGTCATCAGACCCAGTACTTC.

The gene calls are TRBV5-8 and TRBJ2-5, with D possibly TRBD1 on 5 matching bases. In germline, CDR1 is SGHTS, CDR2 YDEGEE. V lost 2 bases and J 0 bases, leaving 11 bases between the germline ends. The CDR3 extends over 15 amino acids. The CDR3 sequence: CASSFGADNQETQYF. CDR3 DNA sequence: TGTGCCAGCAGCTTTGGGGCAGACAACCAAGAGACCCAGTACTTC. The full variable domain, completed using reference TRBV5-8 and TRBJ2-5, is EAGVTQSPTHLIKTRGQQATLRCSPISGHTSVYWYQQALGLGLQFLLWYDEGEERNRGNFPPRFSGRQFPNYSSELNVNALELEDSALYLCASSFGADNQETQYFGPGTRLLVL.

The J gene is TRBJ2-5, the V gene TRBV6-5; 9 positions agree with TRBD2. This CDR3 comprises 16 residues. The ends lost 2 bases at V and 7 bases at J; junction bases unmatched: 11. CDR1 and CDR2 (germline): MNHEY, SVGAGI. The CDR3 bases are TGTGCCAGCAGTTACGGTAGCGGGGGCCCGGGGGGGACCCAGTACTTC. It yields the protein CASSYGSGGPGGTQYF.

This clone was seen just once. The V gene is TRBV4-1, the J gene TRBJ1-1; D is ambiguous. There are 15 residues in the CDR3. The V end was cut by 0 bases, the J end by 4 bases, with 12 bases between. Germline V gene data show CDR1 as MGHRA and CDR2 as YSYEKL. The DNA of the CDR3 is TGCGCCAGCAGCCAAGAGGGAGGAACCGGCACTGAAGCTTTCTTT. It is translated as CASSQEGGTGTEAFF.

The genes are TRBV5-1 and TRBJ2-4; D may be TRBD1 (7 bases). Trimming stripped 6 bases from V and 6 bases from J, with 13 bases between. The CDR3 spans 13 residues. Germline V gene data show CDR1 as SGHRS and CDR2 as YFSETQ. For the CDR3, the DNA is TGCGCCAGCACCACGGAGGGGGCAAACATTCAGTACTTC. As protein: CASTTEGANIQYF.

A single count supports this clone. This chain uses TRBV19 with TRBJ2-3; TRBD1 agrees at 7 bases. Germline loops: CDR1 LNHDA, CDR2 SQIVND (reference sequence). The CDR3 is made up of 13 amino acids. V shed 9 bases and J 3 bases; nucleotides not matched to a gene: 6. CDR3 nucleotide sequence: TGTGCCAGCCGACAGGGAAATACAGATACGCAGTATTTT. As protein: CASRQGNTDTQYF.

This clone was recorded once. The chain has TRBV5-1 and TRBJ1-1, with 7 nucleotides matching TRBD1. CDR1 is SGHRS and CDR2 is YFSETQ in the germline V gene. The CDR3 spans 17 residues. The V and J ends lost 6 bases and 0 bases, in that order; junction bases with no gene match: 14. The CDR3 spells CASTLGSGRGMNTEAFF. For the CDR3, the DNA is TGCGCCAGCACCCTTGGGTCGGGCAGGGGGATGAACACTGAAGCTTTCTTT.

The V call is TRBV10-3, the J call TRBJ1-2; no definite D call. The V end was cut by 3 bases, the J end by 0 bases, with 8 bases between. CDR3 length: 14 residues. Germline V gives CDR1 ENHRY, CDR2 SYGVKD. The CDR3 nucleotides are TGTGCCATCAGTGACAAGAGGCCTAACTATGGCTACACCTTC. Translation: CAISDKRPNYGYTF.

This chain links TRBV6-4 with TRBJ1-4; D may be TRBD1 (5 bases). The V end was cut by 1 base, the J end by 0 bases, with 18 bases between. The CDR3 runs 19 residues. Germline CDR1 MRHNA, CDR2 SNTAGT. The CDR3 sequence: CASSDWFREALATNEKLFF. CDR3 DNA sequence: TGTGCCAGCAGTGACTGGTTCAGGGAGGCCCTAGCAACTAATGAAAAACTGTTTTTT.